This passage covers 18 T cell receptor beta chains from one sample sequenced in a study of early T cells in non-severe SARS-CoV-2 infection. TCRdb reanalysed the 5' RACE reads using MiXCR and keeps one entry per CDR3 protein. Altogether roughly 75,000 distinct CDR3 sequences are present, 9.5% to 15% being singletons, with the ten largest covering 3.4%. What was sequenced was whole blood. All receptors come from an adult who was a healthcare worker with PCR-confirmed SARS-CoV-2 infection or an uninfected control (not recorded which).

The V call is TRBV6-6, the J call TRBJ1-5; D gene ambiguous. The V gene lost 0 bases and the J gene lost 6 bases, with 6 bases spanning the gap. The germline CDR1 and CDR2 sequences are MNHNY and SVGAGI (reference sequence). The CDR3 is 13 amino acids. CDR3 DNA sequence: TGTGCCAGCAGTTACTCGGTTGGTCAGCCCCAGCATTTT. It specifies CASSYSVGQPQHF.

A single count supports this clonotype. The chain uses TRBV9 and TRBJ2-3, with TRBD2 identical over 13 bases. Germline values: CDR1 SGDLS, CDR2 YYNGEE. The length of the CDR3 is 17 residues. Germline trimming cut 2 bases from V and 4 bases from J; bases unmatched to any gene: 7. CDR3 coding DNA: TGTGCCAGCAGCGTCTCCCCACTAGCGGGAGGGGCAGATACGCAGTATTTT. It codes for CASSVSPLAGGADTQYF. The variable domain in full, completed from reference TRBV9 and TRBJ2-3, reads DSGVTQTPKHLITATGQRVTLRCSPRSGDLSVYWYQQSLDQGLQFLIQYYNGEERAKGNILERFSAQQFPDLHSELNLSSLELGDSALYFCASSVSPLAGGADTQYFGPGTRLTVL.

This clonotype was detected ten times or more. This chain connects TRBV27 to TRBJ2-3; 8 bases fit TRBD2. Germline values: CDR1 MNHEY, CDR2 SMNVEV (reference sequence). V trimming: 2 bases; J trimming: 8 bases; junction bases outside the gene matches: 12. The CDR3 runs to 16 residues. Here the CDR3 reads CASSLLDSGARGTQYF. The CDR3 region has the DNA TGTGCCAGCAGTTTACTGGATAGCGGGGCCCGAGGTACGCAGTATTTT.

This clonotype has only a few counts. The rearrangement joins TRBV7-6 to TRBJ2-3, with a possible D match to TRBD2 (6 bases). The germline V gene encodes CDR1 SGHVS and CDR2 FNYEAQ. The CDR3 sequence is 16 residues long. Trimming shortened V by 5 bases and J by 0 bases, and 15 bases separated the two germline ends. This chain's CDR3 is CASSPYSGASTDTQYF. DNA of the CDR3: TGTGCCAGCAGCCCCTATAGCGGTGCTAGCACAGATACGCAGTATTTT.

This clonotype was detected ten times or more. This rearrangement joins TRBV7-3 to TRBJ1-2; TRBD1 might be the D (5 bases). Germline V CDR1 and CDR2: SGHTA, FQGTGA. The V end was cut by 2 bases, the J end by 3 bases, with 10 bases between. This CDR3 comprises 14 residues. CDR3 DNA sequence: TGTGCCAGCAGCTTAGGGGCAGTCGACTATGGCTACACCTTC. Protein sequence: CASSLGAVDYGYTF.

The rearrangement joins TRBV11-2 to TRBJ2-7; 8 nucleotides agree with TRBD1. Germline CDR1 reads SGHAT; CDR2 reads FQNNGV. The CDR3 has 14 amino acids. The J segment lost 2 bases and the V segment lost 0 bases, leaving 0 bases of the junction unmatched. The CDR3: CASSLEQGAYEQYF. The CDR3, as DNA: TGTGCCAGCAGCTTAGAACAGGGGGCCTACGAGCAGTACTTC.

The count of this clonotype is one. It may be a read error: a sequence one base away is much more abundant. This chain connects TRBV29-1 to TRBJ2-3, with D perhaps TRBD1 (6 bases). Deletions cut 7 bases from V and 0 bases from J, with 17 bases between. Germline CDR1 is SQVTM and CDR2 is ANQGSEA. The CDR3 is made up of 15 amino acids. CDR3 in amino acids: CSAVSGTTSTDTQYF. In DNA form, the CDR3 reads TGCAGCGCTGTTTCTGGGACAACGAGCACAGATACGCAGTATTTT.

CDR3 in amino acids: CASRRRSSGNQPQHF. In nucleotides, the CDR3 is TGTGCCAGCCGTAGAAGGTCTAGTGGCAATCAGCCCCAGCATTTT. This chain connects TRBV28 to TRBJ1-5; D is ambiguous. Germline V gene lookup returns CDR1 MDHEN and CDR2 SYDVKM. V was clipped by 8 bases and J by 2 bases, with 16 bases between them. The CDR3 is made up of 15 amino acids. The full variable domain, rest sourced from reference TRBV28 and TRBJ1-5, is DVKVTQSSRYLVKRTGEKVFLECVQDMDHENMFWYRQDPGLGLRLIYFSYDVKMKEKGDIPEGYSVSREKKERFSLILESASTNQTSMYLCASRRRSSGNQPQHFGDGTRLSIL.

This clonotype came up many times. The V gene is TRBV28, the J gene TRBJ2-7, with 7 bases fitting TRBD1. The CDR3 is 12 residues long. Germline values: CDR1 MDHEN, CDR2 SYDVKM. After removal of 8 bases from V and 3 bases from J, the junction contained 4 bases not matched to a gene. As DNA, the CDR3 is TGTGCCAGCCTGGGACAGCGCTACGAGCAGTACTTC. Its protein product is CASLGQRYEQYF.

This clonotype is a singleton in its sample. This chain joins TRBV28 and TRBJ2-1; D uncertain. The CDR3 runs 11 residues. Trimming shortened V by 5 bases and J by 4 bases, and 3 bases separated the two germline ends. Germline V gene sequence: CDR1 MDHEN, CDR2 SYDVKM. This CDR3 reads CASSAYNEQFF. CDR3 in DNA: TGTGCCAGCAGTGCTTACAATGAGCAGTTCTTC.

This clonotype occurred many times. The chain couples TRBV5-1 to TRBJ2-7; the D gene is possibly TRBD2 (5 bases). The ends were cut back, 1 base at V and 3 bases at J, with 8 bases in the middle. The CDR3 runs to 13 residues. Germline V gene sequence: CDR1 SGHRS, CDR2 YFSETQ. CDR3 region: CASSLKGSYEQYF. DNA for the CDR3: TGCGCCAGCAGCTTGAAAGGGAGCTACGAGCAGTACTTC.

This clonotype has more than one count but fewer than ten. V is TRBV4-1 and J is TRBJ2-3; perhaps D is TRBD1 or TRBD2 (6 bases each). The germline CDR1 and CDR2 sequences are MGHRA and YSYEKL. Trimming took off 0 bases at V and 0 bases at J, with 10 bases between the two ends. The CDR3 length is 16 residues. The CDR3 coding sequence is TGCGCCAGCAGCCAAGATCCGGGGGCTAGCACAGATACGCAGTATTTT. Its protein is CASSQDPGASTDTQYF.

This clonotype was detected many times. This chain links TRBV28 with TRBJ2-1, with D perhaps TRBD2 (6 bases). The length of the CDR3 is 12 residues. The germline V gene encodes CDR1 MDHEN and CDR2 SYDVKM. The V end lost 4 bases, the J end lost 7 bases, and 8 bases lay between the germline ends. CDR3 bases: TGTGCCAGCAGTTCAGCGGGTAATGAGCAGTTCTTC. Encoded protein: CASSSAGNEQFF.

In this sample, this clonotype turned up many times. The rearrangement links TRBV11-2 to TRBJ1-2; D unresolved. Germline-derived CDR1 and CDR2 are SGHAT and FQNNGV. The length of the CDR3 is 15 residues. V shed 4 bases and J shed 5 bases, with 17 bases lying between them. Here the CDR3 DNA reads TGTGCCAGCAGCTCCCCCGGCTTGGCCCATTATGGCTACACCTTC. Its protein product is CASSSPGLAHYGYTF.

This clonotype was recorded many times. This chain uses TRBV27 with TRBJ2-1; D possibly uses TRBD1 or TRBD2 (5 bases each). V shed 0 bases and J shed 4 bases, with 7 bases lying between them. Germline V CDR1 and CDR2: MNHEY, SMNVEV (reference sequence). The CDR3 contains 14 residues. The DNA of the CDR3 is TGTGCCAGCAGTTTATCGGGACCGTACAATGAGCAGTTCTTC. Its translation: CASSLSGPYNEQFF.

This clonotype occurred many times. The chain employs TRBV7-9 and TRBJ2-1; the D gene is possibly TRBD2 (5 bases). V was clipped by 1 base and J by 13 bases, with 8 bases between them. The germline CDR1 and CDR2 sequences are SEHNR and FQNEAQ (reference sequence). This CDR3 spans 11 amino acids. The CDR3 DNA reads TGTGCCAGCAGCTTAGGGGGAGTACAGTTCTTC. It encodes CASSLGGVQFF.

This clonotype was picked up a small number of times. V is TRBV7-7 and J is TRBJ2-5, with a weak D call TRBD1 (5 bases). CDR1 and CDR2 (germline): SSHAT, FNYEAQ (reference sequence). V was trimmed by 1 base and J by 4 bases, leaving 13 bases between them. This CDR3 spans 15 amino acids. Written as DNA, the CDR3 is TGTGCCAGCAGCTTAGTCAGGGAAGCAGGAGAGACCCAGTACTTC. Its protein is CASSLVREAGETQYF.

This clonotype was seen at least ten times. The V gene is TRBV24-1, the J gene TRBJ2-1, with 10 nucleotides matching TRBD2. This CDR3 contains 17 residues. Trimming cost V 1 base and J 8 bases; bases outside gene matches: 10. Germline loops: CDR1 KGHDR, CDR2 SFDVKD. CDR3 in DNA: TGTGCCACCAGTGATTTCGCCGCTAGCGGGAGAAGGCATGAGCAGTTCTTC. As protein: CATSDFAASGRRHEQFF.